These 22 T cell receptor delta chains share one sample of origin, sequenced in a study of gamma-delta T cells after stem cell transplantation. TCRdb applied CATT to the RT-PCR reads for clone calling. The data show around 1,200 delta-chain clones, around two fifths seen once. Sequenced input: gamma-delta T cells. The receptors were gathered from a human donor. It is not recorded whose cells these are; they may come from a transplant donor. This table probably holds off-target reads from a library built for another chain.

This clone was found a few times. This rearrangement joins TRDV2 to TRDJ1; TRDD3 matches 9 bases. With 0 bases clipped from V and 3 bases from J, the junction kept 1 base outside the gene matches. The CDR3 is made up of 14 amino acids. Germline V gene data show CDR1 as GEAIGNYY and CDR2 as EKD. The CDR3 protein is CACDTLGDSDKLIF. DNA for the CDR3: TGTGCCTGTGACACCCTGGGGGATTCCGATAAACTCATCTTT.

The chain uses TRDV2 and TRDJ1; 10 bases are shared with TRDD3. The CDR3 is 14 amino acids. The junction had 3 bases not matched to a gene; V was cut back by 3 bases and J by 3 bases. Germline assignment: CDR1 GEAIGNYY and CDR2 EKD. The CDR3 DNA follows: TGTGCCTGTGACCCATGGGGGATACCCGATAAACTCATCTTT. Protein product: CACDPWGIPDKLIF.

V and J are TRDV2 and TRDJ1; TRDD3 matches at 10 bases. This CDR3 is 17 amino acids long. Germline V lookup: CDR1 GEAIGNYY, CDR2 EKD. V lost 1 base to trimming and J lost 0 bases; unmatched junction nucleotides: 7. The CDR3 here is CACDTLTGGSYTDKLIF. As DNA, the CDR3 is TGTGCCTGTGACACGCTAACTGGGGGATCGTACACCGATAAACTCATCTTT.

This chain joins TRDV2 and TRDJ3; D uncertain. The CDR3 has 18 residues. Trimming stripped 0 bases from V and 1 base from J, with 12 bases between. Germline CDR1 is GEAIGNYY and CDR2 is EKD. The CDR3 protein is CACDTAADRSWDTRQMFF. The CDR3 nucleotides are TGTGCCTGTGACACCGCGGCGGATCGGTCCTGGGACACCCGACAGATGTTTTTC.

With regard to this clone: A much larger clone differs from this one at a single base, so this may be a read error. The V and J genes are TRDV2 and TRDJ1; 8 bases are shared with TRDD3. The germline CDR1 and CDR2 sequences are GEAIGNYY and EKD. V shed 0 bases and J 1 base; nucleotides not matched to a gene: 12. The CDR3 covers 18 residues. CDR3 region: CACDTLLGGTVRTDKLIF. The CDR3 DNA reads as TGTGCCTGTGACACCTTACTGGGGGGTACAGTCCGCACCGATAAACTCATCTTT.

CDR3 in amino acids: CACDGLGADKLIF. In DNA form, the CDR3 reads TGTGCCTGTGACGGACTGGGGGCCGATAAACTCATCTTT. The rearrangement joins TRDV2 to TRDJ1; TRDD3 agrees at 8 bases. CDR3 length: 13 residues. Germline V gives CDR1 GEAIGNYY, CDR2 EKD. V lost 3 bases to trimming and J lost 3 bases; unmatched junction nucleotides: 2.

V and J are TRDV2 and TRDJ1; 8 positions match TRDD3. Germline loops: CDR1 GEAIGNYY, CDR2 EKD. The CDR3 consists of 19 residues. Germline trimming cut 3 bases from V and 0 bases from J; bases unmatched to any gene: 17. DNA of the CDR3: TGTGCCTGTGACTCGATAAGGGATACGGAAACCCCTTACACCGATAAACTCATCTTT. Its protein product is CACDSIRDTETPYTDKLIF.

This clone has just a few counts. V is TRDV2 and J is TRDJ1; D gene uncertain. There are 16 residues in the CDR3. V shed 4 bases and J shed 0 bases, with 17 bases lying between them. Per the germline V gene, CDR1 is GEAIGNYY and CDR2 is EKD. CDR3 amino acids: CACDPLSGSHTDKLIF. The CDR3 DNA follows: TGTGCCTGTGATCCCCTGTCGGGCAGTCACACCGATAAACTCATCTTT.

The CDR3 protein is CACVRVSTGGRSSWDTRQMFF. Written as DNA, the CDR3 is TGTGCCTGTGTCAGAGTATCGACTGGGGGCCGGAGCTCCTGGGACACCCGACAGATGTTTTTC. This chain links TRDV2 with TRDJ3; TRDD3 aligns across 8 bases. V shed 5 bases, J shed 0 bases, and the junction held 17 bases outside the gene matches. This CDR3 spans 21 amino acids. Germline CDR1 and CDR2: GEAIGNYY and EKD.

The V and J genes are TRDV2 and TRDJ1; 7 nucleotides match TRDD3. V was pared by 3 bases and J by 3 bases, with 12 bases of the junction left unmatched. Germline-derived CDR1 and CDR2 are GEAIGNYY and EKD. This CDR3 region has 16 residues. As DNA, the CDR3 is TGTGCCTGTGACTCGCTGGGGGTCACACTCGCCGATAAACTCATCTTT. This encodes CACDSLGVTLADKLIF.

The chain couples TRDV2 to TRDJ1, with 9 bases aligning to TRDD3. Germline V gene sequence: CDR1 GEAIGNYY, CDR2 EKD. The CDR3 is 19 amino acids. V dropped 3 bases and J dropped 0; count of bases not matched to a gene: 16. The CDR3 sequence is CACDDVFTGGPQHTDKLIF. The DNA of the CDR3 is TGTGCCTGTGACGACGTTTTCACTGGGGGACCCCAGCACACCGATAAACTCATCTTT.

In the case of this clone: With only one base between it and a far larger clone, this is likely a read error. The J gene is TRDJ3, the V gene TRDV2; D unresolved. Germline V gene sequence: CDR1 GEAIGNYY, CDR2 EKD. The CDR3 has 19 residues. V shed 0 bases and J shed 3 bases, with 17 bases lying between them. CDR3 in amino acids: CACDTGGAVKGWDTRQMFF. CDR3 bases: TGTGCCTGTGACACCGGAGGAGCTGTTAAGGGCTGGGACACCCGACAGATGTTTTTC.

This clone was seen a few times. The V gene is TRDV2, the J gene TRDJ1; 9 bases align to TRDD3. This CDR3 has 16 amino acids. CDR1 GEAIGNYY and CDR2 EKD come from the germline V gene. J gave up 2 bases and V 0 bases, and 6 bases lay outside the gene matches. The CDR3 loop is CACDTLGDAGTDKLIF. For the CDR3, the DNA is TGTGCCTGTGACACCCTGGGGGATGCGGGGACCGATAAACTCATCTTT.

This clone was seen more than once but under ten times. The chain has TRDV2 and TRDJ1; 8 bases fit TRDD3. This CDR3 contains 14 residues. CDR1 and CDR2 from the germline V gene are GEAIGNYY and EKD. J lost 3 bases, V lost 3 bases, and 5 bases had no gene match. The DNA of the CDR3 is TGTGCCTGTGACTTGCTGGGGGAACCCGATAAACTCATCTTT. Protein product: CACDLLGEPDKLIF.

This clone was seen more than once but under ten times. V gene TRDV2 combines with J gene TRDJ3; the D gene is possibly TRDD3 (5 bases). Trimming took 0 bases from V and 3 from J, leaving 17 bases between them. This CDR3 is 19 amino acids long. Germline-derived CDR1 and CDR2 are GEAIGNYY and EKD. The CDR3 nucleotides read TGTGCCTGTGACACCCTGGGTAGACCGGCGGGCTGGGACACCCGACAGATGTTTTTC. The encoded protein is CACDTLGRPAGWDTRQMFF.

In the case of this clone: At one end, the junction sequence differs from germline, possibly due to a read error. The gene calls are TRDV2 and TRDJ1; TRDD3 agrees at 9 bases. The CDR3 runs to 15 residues. Per germline, CDR1 GEAIGNYY and CDR2 EKD. CDR3 amino acids: CACDRLGDSTDELIF. CDR3 nucleotide sequence: TGTGCCTGTGACAGGCTGGGGGATTCTACCGATGAACTCATCTTT.

This clone was picked up a small number of times. The gene calls are TRDV2 and TRDJ1; 13 nucleotides match TRDD3. CDR3 length: 19 amino acids. Germline values: CDR1 GEAIGNYY, CDR2 EKD. Trimming removed 1 base from V and 0 bases from J; junction bases left unmatched: 10. Written as DNA, the CDR3 is TGTGCCTGTGACACTCTACTGGGGGATACGCCTAGGGACACCGATAAACTCATCTTT. Translated, it gives CACDTLLGDTPRDTDKLIF.

The table lists this clone with a few counts. The chain couples TRDV2 to TRDJ1, with 11 bases lining up with TRDD3. The length of the CDR3 is 23 residues. J lost 4 bases, V lost 1 base, and 28 bases had no gene match. The germline V gene has CDR1 GEAIGNYY and CDR2 EKD. CDR3 in DNA: TGTGCCTGTGACACTTCTTTCGCCTCCGGCGTCTCACTGGGGGATAATGGGGTCGATAAACTCATCTTT. Its protein product is CACDTSFASGVSLGDNGVDKLIF.

The V gene is TRDV2, the J gene TRDJ1; TRDD3 matches at 10 bases. Germline V gene sequence: CDR1 GEAIGNYY, CDR2 EKD. The V gene end was trimmed by 3 bases and the J gene end by 1 base; junction bases not matched to a gene: 13. The CDR3 loop spans 18 amino acids. CDR3 region: CACDRRRTGGSATDKLIF. As DNA, the CDR3 is TGTGCCTGTGACCGACGTCGTACTGGGGGATCTGCCACCGATAAACTCATCTTT.

The V and J genes are TRDV2 and TRDJ1, with D unclear. Germline lookup yields CDR1 GEAIGNYY and CDR2 EKD. This CDR3 is 19 amino acids long. V dropped 0 bases and J dropped 3 bases, with 25 bases sitting between them. CDR3 nucleotide sequence: TGTGCCTGTGACACCCTTGAGGGACCCCTGGCCCAGCGTGCCGATAAACTCATCTTT. Its translation is CACDTLEGPLAQRADKLIF.

This chain uses TRDV2 with TRDJ3; 9 bases fit TRDD3. Unmatched junction bases numbered 8, after V lost 3 bases and J lost 0 bases. The CDR3 totals 19 residues. The germline CDR1 and CDR2 sequences are GEAIGNYY and EKD. The CDR3 DNA follows: TGTGCCTGTGACTCTACTGGGGGAATTAGCTCCTGGGACACCCGACAGATGTTTTTC. Translating it yields CACDSTGGISSWDTRQMFF.

The V gene is TRDV2, the J gene TRDJ1; 8 nucleotides match TRDD3. Germline V gives CDR1 GEAIGNYY, CDR2 EKD. The ends lost 0 bases at V and 1 base at J; junction bases unmatched: 18. The CDR3 spans 20 residues. Written as DNA, the CDR3 is TGTGCCTGTGACACCCTGGAGCCTATGGGGATACCCAGCCGCACCGATAAACTCATCTTT. It is translated as CACDTLEPMGIPSRTDKLIF.